This TCR beta chain originates from a study of cytomegalovirus exposure and HLA in healthy donors. Although they were nominally healthy when sampled, donors likely had unrecorded immune exposures. Trimming cost V 0 bases and J 2 bases, with 11 bases left between them. This CDR3 region has 16 residues. The germline CDR1 and CDR2 sequences are SNHLY and FYNNEI. Vbeta (60) and Jbeta (13) primers were used in the PCR. Clones were sequenced by immunoSEQ multiplex PCR, and TCRdb holds only the in-frame ones, with some missing. The sample holds roughly 230,000 clones, 85% seen once. Study results and limitations: Later analysis identified a missense DCLRE1C variant that was linked to TCR beta V- and J-gene trimming.

A word on this clone: Its specificity is not known.

The chain is built from TRBV2 and TRBJ2-1; D remains ambiguous. Input material: PBMCs. The receptor was derived from a girl aged 2 to 10 in good health and CMV-seronegative. The DNA of the CDR3 is TGTGCCAGCAGTGAAGCGTCGACTCCCCCCTACAATGAGCAGTTCTTC. Translated: CASSEASTPPYNEQFF. The entire variable domain, with the rest obtained from reference TRBV2 and TRBJ2-1, is as follows: EPEVTQTPSHQVTQMGQEVILRCVPISNHLYFYWYRQILGQKVEFLVSFYNNEISEKSEIFDDQFSVERPDGSNFTLKIRSTKLEDSAMYFCASSEASTPPYNEQFFGPGTRLTVL.